The sequence of this T cell receptor beta chain was determined in a study of shared clonotypes between healthy human individuals. Background on the study: Per-donor plates numbered three CD4 naive, three CD4 memory, two CD8 naive and one CD8 memory.

CDR1 SQVTM and CDR2 ANQGSEA come from the germline V gene. V lost 3 bases to trimming and J lost 3 bases, with 15 bases between them. There are 14 residues in the CDR3. The donor population consisted of healthy HIV-negative adults with no recent acute infections or vaccinations. The repertoire was sequenced with immunoSEQ multiplex PCR; TCRdb's copy has only in-frame clones and lacks some. Here the sample spans about 660,000 clones, around 72% being singletons. As concerns this clone: What it recognizes is unknown.

The study's findings and limits: Across a handful of donors, naive CD4 shared 5% to 6.5%, naive CD8 around 3.5%, memory CD4 2.3%, memory CD8 0.4% to 0.5%.

The source is a woman in her 30s in good health. The chain recombines TRBV29-1 with TRBJ2-7; weak D call: TRBD1 (6 bases). The sample consisted of memory CD4+ T cells sorted from blood. As to subset: CD45RA-negative fraction. CDR3 DNA sequence: TGCAGCGTTGAGGACAGTCAATGGGGCTACGAGCAGTACTTC. Its translation: CSVEDSQWGYEQYF.